This T cell receptor (beta chain) was captured in a study of ipilimumab plus nivolumab after autologous stem cell transplantation. Assay: immunoSEQ multiplex PCR; the TCRdb copy retains only in-frame clones and omits some. The sample records roughly 12,000 clones, about 74% being singletons. V was clipped by 5 bases and J by 5 bases; unmatched bases: 6. The V gene's germline CDR1 is MGHDK and CDR2 SYGVNS. The CDR3 runs to 15 residues. This material consisted of PBMCs, taken in a trial of ipilimumab plus nivolumab as post-transplant consolidation. The V gene is TRBV25-1, the J gene TRBJ2-3, with TRBD2 matching over 11 bases. The source is a male donor with multiple myeloma. The CDR3 bases are TGTGCCAGCAGTCATAGCGGGGGGGCAGGAGATACGCAGTATTTT. Protein sequence: CASSHSGGAGDTQYF.